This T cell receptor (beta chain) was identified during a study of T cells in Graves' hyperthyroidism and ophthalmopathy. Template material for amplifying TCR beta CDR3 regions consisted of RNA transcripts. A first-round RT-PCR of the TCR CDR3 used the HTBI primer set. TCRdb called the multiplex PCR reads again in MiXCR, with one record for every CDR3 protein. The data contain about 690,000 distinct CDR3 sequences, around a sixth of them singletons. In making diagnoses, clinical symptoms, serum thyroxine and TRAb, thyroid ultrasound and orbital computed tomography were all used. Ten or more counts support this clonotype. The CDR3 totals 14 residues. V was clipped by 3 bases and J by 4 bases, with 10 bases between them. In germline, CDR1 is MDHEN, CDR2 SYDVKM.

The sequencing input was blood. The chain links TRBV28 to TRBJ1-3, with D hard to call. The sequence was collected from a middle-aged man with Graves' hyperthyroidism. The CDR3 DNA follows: TGTGCCAGCAGTTTTGCCGGGAACGGAAACACCATATATTTT. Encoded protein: CASSFAGNGNTIYF.